A single sample is the source of the 26 T cell receptor beta chains below, sequenced in a study of cytomegalovirus exposure and HLA in healthy donors. With 60 Vbeta and 13 Jbeta primers, the PCR was carried out. Method: immunoSEQ multiplex PCR; TCRdb's copy keeps in-frame clones and lacks some. The sample includes about 100,000 clones, 76% seen only once; the top ten take approximately 3.6%. Sequenced material: PBMCs. Every receptor here comes from a woman between 45 and 65 years old in good health and CMV-seropositive.

The V call is TRBV9, the J call TRBJ2-7; no clear D gene. V dropped 3 bases and J dropped 3 bases, with 10 bases sitting between them. Germline CDR1 reads SGDLS; CDR2 reads YYNGEE. The CDR3 runs to 13 residues. In nucleotides, the CDR3 is TGTGCCAGCAGCGATAACACCTTCTACGAGCAGTACTTC. Translated: CASSDNTFYEQYF.

The chain recombines TRBV6-1 with TRBJ2-5; 7 bases align to TRBD1. The better agreement between TRBJ2-7 and the DNA end casts doubt on the J call. CDR3 length equals 16 residues. The germline gives CDR1 MNHNS, CDR2 SASEGT. CDR3 region: CASSAIRDSSSYEQYF. DNA of the CDR3: TGTGCCAGCAGTGCGATACGGGACAGTAGCTCCTACGAGCAGTACTTC.

This chain uses TRBV6-5 with TRBJ2-2; D is perhaps TRBD2 (5 bases). CDR1 is MNHEY and CDR2 is SVGAGI in the germline V gene. The CDR3 is made up of 13 amino acids. Trimming took off 4 bases at V and 7 bases at J, with 10 bases between the two ends. The CDR3 DNA reads TGTGCCAGCAGTTCGACCGCGGGCGGGGAGCTGTTTTTT. It is translated as CASSSTAGGELFF.

This rearrangement joins TRBV10-3 to TRBJ1-6; 9 nucleotides agree with TRBD1. This CDR3 has 16 amino acids. Germline trimming cut 2 bases from V and 6 bases from J; bases unmatched to any gene: 5. From germline, CDR1 is ENHRY and CDR2 SYGVKD. In DNA form, the CDR3 reads TGTGCCATCAGTGAGGACCCGGACAGGGGTAATTCACCCCTCCACTTT. Translation: CAISEDPDRGNSPLHF.

This chain uses TRBV27 with TRBJ2-7; D is ambiguous. Trimming shortened V by 5 bases and J by 1 base, and 9 bases separated the two germline ends. Germline V lookup: CDR1 MNHEY, CDR2 SMNVEV (reference sequence). The CDR3 totals 13 residues. Here the CDR3 DNA reads TGTGCCAGCAGTCTCCTCCTATCCTACGAGCAGTACTTC. Translated, it gives CASSLLLSYEQYF.

This clone showed up just a few times. This chain connects TRBV7-8 to TRBJ1-3, with no clear D. CDR1 is SGHVS, CDR2 FQNEAQ, per germline. V lost 5 bases and J lost 8, with 10 bases in between. This CDR3 is 12 amino acids long. CDR3 sequence (DNA): TGTGCCAGCAGCCTCCCCCCAGACACCATATATTTT. Its protein product is CASSLPPDTIYF.

The rearrangement uses TRBV15 and TRBJ1-1; 7 bases agree with TRBD1. The CDR3 loop spans 15 amino acids. Germline CDR1 is LNHNV and CDR2 is YYDKDF (reference sequence). V shed 5 bases and J 3 bases; nucleotides not matched to a gene: 9. DNA for the CDR3: TGTGCCACCAGCCCTGTCCCGACAGGGTACACTGAAGCTTTCTTT. It yields the protein CATSPVPTGYTEAFF.

This rearrangement joins TRBV4-2 to TRBJ2-4; D is perhaps TRBD2 (5 bases). CDR1 is LGHNA, CDR2 YNFKEQ, per germline. Between the trimmed V and J ends, which lost 3 bases and 3 bases, there was a span of 9 bases. The CDR3 sequence is 14 residues long. This CDR3 is CASSQEEIKNIQYF. The CDR3 DNA reads TGTGCCAGCAGCCAGGAGGAAATCAAAAACATTCAGTACTTC.

This sequence joins TRBV7-9 and TRBJ1-1; possibly TRBD1 for D (6 bases). There are 15 residues in the CDR3. Trimming left V 4 bases short and J 0 bases short, with 12 bases between. Germline V CDR1 and CDR2: SEHNR, FQNEAQ (reference sequence). The chain's CDR3 is CASSSTQGMNTEAFF. The CDR3 DNA sequence: TGTGCCAGCAGCTCTACACAGGGCATGAACACTGAAGCTTTCTTT.

With respect to this clone: The same CDR3 can be traced to other DNA sequences in this sample. The J gene is TRBJ2-7, the V gene TRBV19, with a possible D match to TRBD2 (6 bases). V lost 4 bases and J 3 bases, leaving 13 bases between the germline ends. Germline CDR1 is LNHDA and CDR2 is SQIVND (reference sequence). This CDR3 is built from 14 residues. The CDR3 nucleotides read TGTGCCAGTAGTACCTCGGGACTTAGCTACGAGCAGTACTTC. Protein: CASSTSGLSYEQYF.

This chain links TRBV11-2 with TRBJ2-3; D may be TRBD2 (5 bases). The CDR3 covers 16 residues. The V gene's germline CDR1 is SGHAT and CDR2 FQNNGV. The V and J ends lost 7 bases and 5 bases respectively, with 22 bases between them. The CDR3 nucleotides are TGTGCCAGCAACCTGAGGGCAGGAAAGGTCTTAGATACGCAGTATTTT. Residues: CASNLRAGKVLDTQYF.

V is TRBV10-2 and J is TRBJ1-2; TRBD1 matches 7 bases. Germline-derived CDR1 and CDR2 are WSHSY and SAAADI. The J segment lost 4 bases and the V segment lost 2 bases, leaving 4 bases of the junction unmatched. The CDR3 runs 14 residues. In nucleotides, the CDR3 is TGCGCCAGCAGTGAGCCGGGGACAGTCTATGGCTACACCTTC. Residues: CASSEPGTVYGYTF.

The chain is built from TRBV9 and TRBJ1-1, with D perhaps matching TRBD1 (6 bases). V was shortened by 3 bases and J by 0 bases, with 6 bases between the two germline ends. This CDR3 region has 13 residues. Germline V CDR1 and CDR2: SGDLS, YYNGEE. The CDR3 reads CASSDRVNTEAFF. The CDR3 DNA follows: TGTGCCAGCAGCGACAGGGTGAACACTGAAGCTTTCTTT.

V is TRBV10-3 and J is TRBJ2-3; D possibly corresponds to TRBD2 (6 bases). Trimming cost V 5 bases and J 2 bases, with 14 bases left between them. This CDR3 has 15 residues. Germline CDR1 is ENHRY and CDR2 is SYGVKD. The CDR3 bases are TGTGCCATCAGTCTGTCGCGGGGTGACACAGATACGCAGTATTTT. Translation gives CAISLSRGDTDTQYF.

This sequence joins TRBV7-9 and TRBJ1-1; 7 positions match TRBD1. The CDR3 has 13 residues. The V segment lost 8 bases and the J segment 6 bases; nucleotides outside the gene matches: 9. Per the germline V gene, CDR1 is SEHNR and CDR2 is FQNEAQ (reference sequence). CDR3 DNA sequence: TGTGCCAGCGACGAAGACAGGGAGGCTGAAGCTTTCTTT. Protein sequence: CASDEDREAEAFF.

The chain links TRBV27 to TRBJ2-3; D possibly corresponds to TRBD1 (6 bases). The germline V and J ends were trimmed by 6 bases and 8 bases, with 9 bases remaining between them. Looked up from germline, CDR1 is MNHEY and CDR2 is SMNVEV (reference sequence). The CDR3 covers 11 residues. The CDR3 region has the DNA TGTGCCAGCAGAACAGGGATTACGCAGTATTTT. As protein: CASRTGITQYF.

V and J are TRBV19 and TRBJ2-5, with a weak D call TRBD2 (5 bases). Germline V lookup: CDR1 LNHDA, CDR2 SQIVND (reference sequence). The CDR3 contains 16 residues. V was trimmed by 3 bases and J by 2 bases, leaving 16 bases between them. The CDR3 loop is CASSIGPGSGQETQYF. CDR3 DNA: TGTGCCAGTAGTATTGGCCCGGGATCGGGGCAAGAGACCCAGTACTTC.

This chain links TRBV6-6 with TRBJ1-1; D unclear. This CDR3 has 16 residues. Trimming stripped 6 bases from V and 5 bases from J, with 22 bases between. The V gene's germline CDR1 is MNHNY and CDR2 SVGAGI (reference sequence). The CDR3 nucleotides read TGTGCCAGCAGCGTAGGAGTCCTTGGAGGGATTACTGAAGCTTTCTTT. Translating gives CASSVGVLGGITEAFF.

The chain is built from TRBV13 and TRBJ1-2, with a weak D call TRBD1 (6 bases). The V and J ends lost 5 bases and 10 bases respectively, with 14 bases between them. Germline V gene data show CDR1 as PRHDT and CDR2 as FYEKMQ (reference sequence). The CDR3 is 12 amino acids. CDR3 in amino acids: CASSPERGFYTF. As DNA, the CDR3 is TGTGCCAGCAGCCCGGAAAGGGGGTTCTACACCTTC.

This clone has only a few counts. V usage is TRBV9 and J usage is TRBJ1-1, with a tentative D call TRBD1 (6 bases). The length of the CDR3 is 15 residues. Trimming took off 3 bases at V and 1 base at J, with 13 bases between the two ends. The germline V gene encodes CDR1 SGDLS and CDR2 YYNGEE. CDR3 region: CASSASTGSNTEAFF. CDR3 nucleotides: TGTGCCAGCAGCGCCTCTACAGGGTCGAACACTGAAGCTTTCTTT. The complete variable domain, with remaining parts taken from reference TRBV9 and TRBJ1-1, reads DSGVTQTPKHLITATGQRVTLRCSPRSGDLSVYWYQQSLDQGLQFLIQYYNGEERAKGNILERFSAQQFPDLHSELNLSSLELGDSALYFCASSASTGSNTEAFFGQGTRLTVV.

J is TRBJ2-3 and V is TRBV5-1, with 9 bases aligning to TRBD2. There are 16 residues in the CDR3. CDR1 is SGHRS, CDR2 YFSETQ, per germline. V lost 1 base to trimming and J lost 4 bases; unmatched junction nucleotides: 7. For the CDR3, the DNA is TGCGCCAGCAGCTTGATGGCGGGAGGGGGTCCAGATACGCAGTATTTT. It specifies CASSLMAGGGPDTQYF.

The J gene is TRBJ2-7, the V gene TRBV5-1; 9 bases align to TRBD1. Germline-derived CDR1 and CDR2 are SGHRS and YFSETQ. This CDR3 is 21 amino acids long. With 1 base clipped from V and 2 bases from J, the junction kept 22 bases outside the gene matches. The CDR3 loop reads CASSLQWPRDRVIEHTYEQYF. For the CDR3, the DNA is TGCGCCAGCAGCTTGCAATGGCCCCGGGACAGGGTCATCGAACATACCTACGAGCAGTACTTC. The whole variable domain, filled in from reference TRBV5-1 and TRBJ2-7, reads KAGVTQTPRYLIKTRGQQVTLSCSPISGHRSVSWYQQTPGQGLQFLFEYFSETQRNKGNFPGRFSGRQFSNSRSEMNVSTLELGDSALYLCASSLQWPRDRVIEHTYEQYFGPGTRLTVT.

The rearrangement uses TRBV11-2 and TRBJ2-2; 16 bases are shared with TRBD2. This CDR3 has 18 residues. Germline CDR1 and CDR2: SGHAT and FQNNGV. The junction had 8 bases not matched to a gene; V was cut back by 6 bases and J by 4 bases. CDR3 DNA sequence: TGTGCCAGCAGGATTATAGGGACTAGCGGGAGGGTCACCGGGGAGCTGTTTTTT. Translated, it gives CASRIIGTSGRVTGELFF.

The J gene is TRBJ1-1, the V gene TRBV7-3; 7 positions match TRBD1. The V gene end was trimmed by 5 bases and the J gene end by 6 bases; junction bases not matched to a gene: 9. CDR1 is SGHTA and CDR2 is FQGTGA in the germline V gene. The CDR3 spans 14 residues. CDR3 sequence (DNA): TGTGCCAGCAGCCCTTCAGGGGGGCATGCTGAAGCTTTCTTT. Protein sequence: CASSPSGGHAEAFF.

CDR3 in amino acids: CASPILGSYNEQFF. CDR3 coding DNA: TGTGCCAGCCCTATCCTCGGGTCCTACAATGAGCAGTTCTTC. The chain is built from TRBV7-3 and TRBJ2-1; D is unresolved. The CDR3 is 14 residues long. The V end was cut by 8 bases, the J end by 1 base, with 12 bases between. Germline V gene data show CDR1 as SGHTA and CDR2 as FQGTGA.

V and J are TRBV6-4 and TRBJ2-3, with a weak D call TRBD1 (5 bases). The germline V and J ends were trimmed by 6 bases and 6 bases, with 10 bases remaining between them. This CDR3 region has 12 residues. The germline V gene has CDR1 MRHNA and CDR2 SNTAGT. The DNA of the CDR3 is TGTGCCAGCAGCCCCTCAGGGGATACGCAGTATTTT. Translating gives CASSPSGDTQYF.